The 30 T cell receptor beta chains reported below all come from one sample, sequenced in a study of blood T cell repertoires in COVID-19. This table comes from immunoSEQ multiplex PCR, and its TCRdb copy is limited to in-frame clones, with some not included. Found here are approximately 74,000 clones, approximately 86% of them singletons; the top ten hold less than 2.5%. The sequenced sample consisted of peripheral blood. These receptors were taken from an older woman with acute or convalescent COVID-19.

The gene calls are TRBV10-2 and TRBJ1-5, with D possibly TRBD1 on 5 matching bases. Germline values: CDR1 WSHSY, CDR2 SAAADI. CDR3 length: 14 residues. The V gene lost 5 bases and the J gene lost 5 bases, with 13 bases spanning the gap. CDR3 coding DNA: TGCGCCAGCAGTTTGGACATGTTTTATCAGCCCCAGCATTTT. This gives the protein CASSLDMFYQPQHF.

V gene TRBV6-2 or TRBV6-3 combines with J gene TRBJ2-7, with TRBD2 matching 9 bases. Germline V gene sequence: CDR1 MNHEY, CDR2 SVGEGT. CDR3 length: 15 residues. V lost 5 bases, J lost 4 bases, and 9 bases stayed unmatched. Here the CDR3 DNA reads TGTGCCAGCAGTCGTCCGGGGACTAGCTGGTACGAGCAGTACTTC. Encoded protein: CASSRPGTSWYEQYF.

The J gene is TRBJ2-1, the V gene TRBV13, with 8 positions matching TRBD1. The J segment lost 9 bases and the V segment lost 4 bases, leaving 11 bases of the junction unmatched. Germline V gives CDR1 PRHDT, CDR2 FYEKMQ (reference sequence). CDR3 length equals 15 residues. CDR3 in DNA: TGTGCCAGCAGCTCCGACCCGGGACAGGCGGGTGAGCAGTTCTTC. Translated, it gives CASSSDPGQAGEQFF.

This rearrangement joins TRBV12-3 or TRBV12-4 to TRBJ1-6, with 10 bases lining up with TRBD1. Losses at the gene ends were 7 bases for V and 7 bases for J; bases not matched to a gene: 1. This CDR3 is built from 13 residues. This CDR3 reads CASKGQGNSPLHF. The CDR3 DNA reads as TGTGCCAGCAAGGGACAGGGGAATTCACCCCTCCACTTT.

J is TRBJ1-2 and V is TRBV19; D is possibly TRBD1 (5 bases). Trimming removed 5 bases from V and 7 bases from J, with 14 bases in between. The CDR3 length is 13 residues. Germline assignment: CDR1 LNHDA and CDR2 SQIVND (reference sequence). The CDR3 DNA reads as TGTGCCAGTAGTCCCCAGGGCATGGGTGGCTACACCTTC. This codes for CASSPQGMGGYTF.

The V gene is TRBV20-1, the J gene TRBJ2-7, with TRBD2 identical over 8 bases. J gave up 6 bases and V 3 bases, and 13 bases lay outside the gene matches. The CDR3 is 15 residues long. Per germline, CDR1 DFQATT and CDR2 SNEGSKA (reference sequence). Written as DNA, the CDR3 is TGCAGTGCTAGTCCGGGACTAGGGGGATTTGGCGAGCAGTACTTC. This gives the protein CSASPGLGGFGEQYF.

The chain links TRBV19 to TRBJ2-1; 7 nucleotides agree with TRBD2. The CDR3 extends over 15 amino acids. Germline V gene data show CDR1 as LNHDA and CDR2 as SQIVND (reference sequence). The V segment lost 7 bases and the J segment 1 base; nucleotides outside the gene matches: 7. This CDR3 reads CASTLTGGSYNEQFF. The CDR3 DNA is TGTGCCAGTACATTAACGGGGGGATCCTACAATGAGCAGTTCTTC.

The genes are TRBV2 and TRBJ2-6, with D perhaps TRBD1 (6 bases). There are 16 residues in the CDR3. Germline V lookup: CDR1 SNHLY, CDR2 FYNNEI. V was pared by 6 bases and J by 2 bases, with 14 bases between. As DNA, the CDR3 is TGTGCCAGCAGCGAACTTCCAGGGGCTGGGGCCAACGTCCTGACTTTC. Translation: CASSELPGAGANVLTF.

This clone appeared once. The CDR3 DNA is TGCAGCGTTGAAGAAGGGACTAGCGCCCCGGAGGCTGAGCAGTTCTTC. Translating gives CSVEEGTSAPEAEQFF. The chain is built from TRBV29-1 and TRBJ2-1; 10 bases are a match to TRBD2. The CDR3 extends over 16 amino acids. Looked up from germline, CDR1 is SQVTM and CDR2 is ANQGSEA. With 0 bases clipped from V and 9 bases from J, the junction kept 11 bases outside the gene matches.

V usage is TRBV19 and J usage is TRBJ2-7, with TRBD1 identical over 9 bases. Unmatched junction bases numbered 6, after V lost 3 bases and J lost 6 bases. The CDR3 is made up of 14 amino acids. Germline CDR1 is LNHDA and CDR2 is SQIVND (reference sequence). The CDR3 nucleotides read TGTGCCAGTAGTATCAACAGGGGGCAGTCCGAGCAGTACTTC. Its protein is CASSINRGQSEQYF.

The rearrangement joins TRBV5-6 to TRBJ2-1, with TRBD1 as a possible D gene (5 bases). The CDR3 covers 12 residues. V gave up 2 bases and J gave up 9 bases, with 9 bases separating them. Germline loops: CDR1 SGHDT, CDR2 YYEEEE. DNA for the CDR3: TGTGCCAGCAGCTTATCGACAGTTGAGCAGTTCTTC. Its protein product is CASSLSTVEQFF. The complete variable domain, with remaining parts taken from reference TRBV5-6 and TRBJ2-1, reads DAGVTQSPTHLIKTRGQQVTLRCSPKSGHDTVSWYQQALGQGPQFIFQYYEEEERQRGNFPDRFSGHQFPNYSSELNVNALLLGDSALYLCASSLSTVEQFFGPGTRLTVL.

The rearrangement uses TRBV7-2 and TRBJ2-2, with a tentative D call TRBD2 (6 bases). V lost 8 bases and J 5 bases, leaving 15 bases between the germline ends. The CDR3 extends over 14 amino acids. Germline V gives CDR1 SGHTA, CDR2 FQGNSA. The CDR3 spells CASRPPGRTGELFF. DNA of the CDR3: TGTGCCAGCCGCCCTCCGGGGAGGACCGGGGAGCTGTTTTTT.

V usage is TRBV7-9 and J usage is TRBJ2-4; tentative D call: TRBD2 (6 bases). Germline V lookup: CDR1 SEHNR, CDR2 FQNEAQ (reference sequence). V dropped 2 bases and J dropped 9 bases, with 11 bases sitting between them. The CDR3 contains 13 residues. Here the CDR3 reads CASSLQGEVIQYF. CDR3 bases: TGTGCCAGCAGCTTACAAGGGGAGGTCATTCAGTACTTC.

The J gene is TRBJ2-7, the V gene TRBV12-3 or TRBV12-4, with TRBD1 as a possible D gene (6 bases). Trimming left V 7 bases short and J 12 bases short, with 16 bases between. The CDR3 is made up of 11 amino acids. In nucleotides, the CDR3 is TGTGCCAGCACACAGGGTCCGATCCGGTACTTC. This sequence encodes CASTQGPIRYF.

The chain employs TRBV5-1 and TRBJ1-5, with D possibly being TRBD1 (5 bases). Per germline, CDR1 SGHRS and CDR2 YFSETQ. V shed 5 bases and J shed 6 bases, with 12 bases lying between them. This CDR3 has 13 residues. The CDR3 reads CASREGDRQPQHF. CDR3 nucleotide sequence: TGCGCCAGCAGAGAAGGGGATCGTCAGCCCCAGCATTTT.

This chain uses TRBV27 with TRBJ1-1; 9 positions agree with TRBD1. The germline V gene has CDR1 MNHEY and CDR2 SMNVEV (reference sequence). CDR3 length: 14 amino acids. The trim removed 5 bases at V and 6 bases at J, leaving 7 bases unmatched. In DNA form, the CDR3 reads TGTGCCAGCAGTCCGGGACAGGGTATAGCTGAAGCTTTCTTT. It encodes CASSPGQGIAEAFF.

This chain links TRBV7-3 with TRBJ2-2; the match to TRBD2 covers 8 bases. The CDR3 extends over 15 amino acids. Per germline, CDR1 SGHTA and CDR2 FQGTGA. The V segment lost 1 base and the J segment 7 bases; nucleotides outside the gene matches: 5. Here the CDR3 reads CASSLRSGGGGELFF. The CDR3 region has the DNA TGTGCCAGCAGCTTAAGGAGCGGGGGCGGCGGGGAGCTGTTTTTT.

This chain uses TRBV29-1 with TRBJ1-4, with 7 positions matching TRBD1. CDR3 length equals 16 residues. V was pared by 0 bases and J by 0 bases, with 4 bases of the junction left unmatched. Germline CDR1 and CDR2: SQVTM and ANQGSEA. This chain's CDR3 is CSVEDLGTATNEKLFF. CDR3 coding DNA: TGCAGCGTTGAAGATTTAGGGACAGCAACTAATGAAAAACTGTTTTTT. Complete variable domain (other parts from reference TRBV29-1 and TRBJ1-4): SAVISQKPSRDICQRGTSLTIQCQVDSQVTMMFWYRQQPGQSLTLIATANQGSEATYESGFVIDKFPISRPNLTFSTLTVSNMSPEDSSIYLCSVEDLGTATNEKLFFGSGTQLSVL.

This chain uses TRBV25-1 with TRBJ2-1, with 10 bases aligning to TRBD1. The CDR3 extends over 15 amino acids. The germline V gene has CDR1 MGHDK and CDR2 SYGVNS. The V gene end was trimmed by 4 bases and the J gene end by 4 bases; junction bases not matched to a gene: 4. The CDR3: CASSAGQGGYNEQFF. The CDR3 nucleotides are TGTGCCAGCAGTGCAGGACAGGGGGGGTACAATGAGCAGTTCTTC.

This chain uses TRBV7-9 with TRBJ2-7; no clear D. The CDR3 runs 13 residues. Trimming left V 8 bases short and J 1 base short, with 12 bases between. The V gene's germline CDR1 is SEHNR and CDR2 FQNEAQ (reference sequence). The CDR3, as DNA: TGTGCCAGCCAGGTGTCTGGGTCCTACGAGCAGTACTTC. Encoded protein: CASQVSGSYEQYF. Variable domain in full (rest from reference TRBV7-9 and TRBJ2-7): DTGVSQNPRHKITKRGQNVTFRCDPISEHNRLYWYRQTLGQGPEFLTYFQNEAQLEKSRLLSDRFSAERPKGSFSTLEIQRTEQGDSAMYLCASQVSGSYEQYFGPGTRLTVT.

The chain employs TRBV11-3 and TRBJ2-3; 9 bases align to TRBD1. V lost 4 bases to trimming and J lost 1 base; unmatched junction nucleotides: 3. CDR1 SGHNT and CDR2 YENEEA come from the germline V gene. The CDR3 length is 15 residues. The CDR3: CASSSRTGGTDTQYF. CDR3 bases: TGTGCCAGCAGCTCCAGGACAGGGGGCACAGATACGCAGTATTTT.

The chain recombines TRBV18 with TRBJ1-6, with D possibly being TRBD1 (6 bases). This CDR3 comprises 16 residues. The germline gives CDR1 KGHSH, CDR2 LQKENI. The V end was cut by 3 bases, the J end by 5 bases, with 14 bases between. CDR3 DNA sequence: TGTGCCAGCTCACCGGGGGGGGCGCAAAATAATTCACCCCTCCACTTT. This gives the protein CASSPGGAQNNSPLHF.

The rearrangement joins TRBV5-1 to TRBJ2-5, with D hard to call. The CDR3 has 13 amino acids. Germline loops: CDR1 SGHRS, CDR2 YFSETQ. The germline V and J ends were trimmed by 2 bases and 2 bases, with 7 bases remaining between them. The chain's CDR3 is CASSLTQQETQYF. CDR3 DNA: TGCGCCAGCAGCTTAACACAGCAAGAGACCCAGTACTTC.

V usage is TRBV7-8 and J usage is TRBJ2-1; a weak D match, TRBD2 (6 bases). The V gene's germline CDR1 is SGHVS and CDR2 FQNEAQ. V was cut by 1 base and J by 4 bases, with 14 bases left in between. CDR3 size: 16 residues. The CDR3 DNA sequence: TGTGCCAGCAGCTTAGTACTAGCTCCTACGTACAATGAGCAGTTCTTC. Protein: CASSLVLAPTYNEQFF.

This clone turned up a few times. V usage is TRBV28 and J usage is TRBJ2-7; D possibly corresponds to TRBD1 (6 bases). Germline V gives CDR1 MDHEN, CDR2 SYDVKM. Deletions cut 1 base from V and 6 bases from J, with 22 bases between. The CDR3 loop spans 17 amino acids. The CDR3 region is CASSLSRDIRVGREQYF. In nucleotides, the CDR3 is TGTGCCAGCAGTTTATCCAGGGACATAAGGGTAGGACGCGAGCAGTACTTC.

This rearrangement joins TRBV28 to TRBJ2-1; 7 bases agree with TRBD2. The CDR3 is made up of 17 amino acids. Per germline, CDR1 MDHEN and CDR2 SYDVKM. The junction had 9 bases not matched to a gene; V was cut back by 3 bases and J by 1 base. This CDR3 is CASSFPTLAESYNEQFF. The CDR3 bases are TGTGCCAGCAGTTTCCCAACTCTAGCGGAGTCCTACAATGAGCAGTTCTTC.

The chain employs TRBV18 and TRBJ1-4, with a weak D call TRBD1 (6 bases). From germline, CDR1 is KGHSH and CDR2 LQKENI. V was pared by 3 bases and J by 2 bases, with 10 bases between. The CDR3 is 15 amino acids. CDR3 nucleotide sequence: TGTGCCAGCTCACCCGACAGGTCTACTAATGAAAAACTGTTTTTT. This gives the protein CASSPDRSTNEKLFF.

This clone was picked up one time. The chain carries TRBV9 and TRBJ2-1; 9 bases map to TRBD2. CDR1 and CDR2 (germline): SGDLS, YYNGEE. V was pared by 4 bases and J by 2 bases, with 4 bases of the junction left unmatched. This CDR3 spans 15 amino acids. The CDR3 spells CASSTSGGPYNEQFF. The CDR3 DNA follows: TGTGCCAGCAGCACAAGCGGGGGGCCCTACAATGAGCAGTTCTTC.

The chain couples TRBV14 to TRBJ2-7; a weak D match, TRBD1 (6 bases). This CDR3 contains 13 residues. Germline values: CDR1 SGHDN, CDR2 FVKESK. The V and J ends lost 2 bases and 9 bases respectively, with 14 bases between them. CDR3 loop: CASSQLRVGGQYF. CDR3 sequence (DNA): TGTGCCAGCAGCCAATTACGCGTAGGGGGGCAGTACTTC.

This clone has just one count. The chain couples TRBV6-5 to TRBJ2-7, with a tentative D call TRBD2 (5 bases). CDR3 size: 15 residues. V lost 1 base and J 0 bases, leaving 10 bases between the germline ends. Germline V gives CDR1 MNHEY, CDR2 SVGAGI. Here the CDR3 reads CASSYFAGYSYEQYF. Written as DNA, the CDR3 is TGTGCCAGCAGTTACTTCGCGGGTTACTCCTACGAGCAGTACTTC.